The clone carrying this TCR beta chain was detected only once. The junction does not match germline at one end; this may be a read error. These data are taken from a study of blood T cell repertoires in COVID-19. CDR1 is SGHTA, CDR2 FQGNSA, per germline. This CDR3 has 15 amino acids. Sequencing used immunoSEQ multiplex PCR; TCRdb keeps in-frame clones, though not all of them. The sample contains 250,000 to 400,000 clones, less than 85% of which appear only once. The gene calls are TRBV7-2 and TRBJ2-1; 11 nucleotides line up with TRBD2. What was sequenced was PBMCs or T cells enriched from blood (not recorded which). This receptor was taken from a woman aged 25-40 years who had been exposed to COVID-19. Here the CDR3 DNA reads TGTGCCAGCGGCTTAGCGGGAGGGAGGGACAATGAGCAGTTCTTC. Translated, it gives CASGLAGGRDNEQFF.